The 5 T cell receptor beta chains below all came from one sample that was sequenced in a study of cytomegalovirus exposure and HLA in healthy donors. The PCR employed 60 Vbeta primers together with 13 Jbeta primers. Sequencing was performed with immunoSEQ multiplex PCR; in TCRdb, only in-frame clones are kept and a portion is missing. Of about 140,000 clones listed, roughly 9.6% are singletons. Material for sequencing was PBMCs. These receptors were taken from a woman in her 40s in good health and CMV-seropositive.

This clone was observed a few times. J is TRBJ2-7 and V is TRBV29-1, with TRBD1 identical over 8 bases. Germline V gene sequence: CDR1 SQVTM, CDR2 ANQGSEA. V was pared by 7 bases and J by 3 bases, with 5 bases of the junction left unmatched. The length of the CDR3 is 12 residues. CDR3 residues: CSARQGIYEQYF. Written as DNA, the CDR3 is TGCAGCGCGCGACAGGGGATCTACGAGCAGTACTTC.

The chain links TRBV6-1 to TRBJ1-2; TRBD1 matches at 9 bases. CDR3 length equals 13 residues. After removal of 5 bases from V and 13 bases from J, the junction contained 11 bases not matched to a gene. CDR1 is MNHNS, CDR2 SASEGT, per germline. The CDR3 reads CASSLRQGETRTF. CDR3 nucleotides: TGTGCCAGCAGTCTCCGACAGGGGGAAACTCGCACCTTC.

In this sample, this clone turned up a few times. J is TRBJ2-2 and V is TRBV5-5; possibly TRBD2 for D (5 bases). Germline CDR1 and CDR2: SGHKS and YYEKEE (reference sequence). With 6 bases removed from V and 2 bases from J, the gap between germline ends came to 11 bases. The CDR3 extends over 14 amino acids. CDR3 region: CASIRGHNTGELFF. CDR3 DNA sequence: TGTGCCAGCATCAGAGGGCACAACACCGGGGAGCTGTTTTTT.

J is TRBJ1-2 and V is TRBV2; TRBD1 aligns across 9 bases. This CDR3 has 16 amino acids. CDR1 is SNHLY and CDR2 is FYNNEI in the germline V gene. Trimming at V came to 9 bases and at J to 8 bases, leaving 19 bases not matched to a gene. This chain's CDR3 is CARFYTGGAVVDGYTF. Here the CDR3 DNA reads TGTGCCAGATTTTACACAGGGGGCGCGGTAGTAGACGGCTACACCTTC. Together with reference TRBV2 and TRBJ1-2, the CDR3 gives the full variable domain: EPEVTQTPSHQVTQMGQEVILRCVPISNHLYFYWYRQILGQKVEFLVSFYNNEISEKSEIFDDQFSVERPDGSNFTLKIRSTKLEDSAMYFCARFYTGGAVVDGYTFGSGTRLTVV.

The rearrangement joins TRBV5-1 to TRBJ1-1, with 7 bases matching TRBD1. V lost 2 bases to trimming and J lost 7 bases; unmatched junction nucleotides: 5. Germline loops: CDR1 SGHRS, CDR2 YFSETQ. The CDR3 is 13 residues long. The CDR3 coding sequence is TGCGCCAGCAGCTTTAACAGGGGCAGTGAAGCTTTCTTT. It codes for CASSFNRGSEAFF.